These 20 T cell receptor beta chains were all obtained from the same sample, sequenced in a study of T cell responses to AZD1222 COVID-19 vaccine (dated by TCRdb to 2020 to 2023). The method behind the library was the immunoSEQ multiplex PCR assay. TCRdb holds this immuneACCESS table with in-frame rearrangements only. Some clones are missing; in checked studies, unresolved V genes explain under half, and the rest has no known cause. The sample profile shows about 74,000 clones; approximately 90% of them were found once. About 2.5% of the sample is held by the ten biggest clonotypes. The time point label of this sample denotes: baseline before first vaccination. This specimen was peripheral blood, taken on day 0 of AZD1222 vaccination. The receptor source for this set is an adult in good health.

The gene calls are TRBV21-1 and TRBJ2-1; the table's TRBD2 call for D was not verified on the DNA. TRBV21-1 is termed a pseudogene. The CDR3 spans 16 residues. The CDR3 spells CASSRTNPGLVGEQFF. The CDR3 DNA reads TGTGCCAGCAGCCGTACAAATCCGGGACTAGTGGGTGAGCAGTTCTTC.

This clone was observed once. The V gene is TRBV10-3, the J gene TRBJ1-1; 9 nucleotides agree with TRBD1. Trimming removed 6 bases from V and 5 bases from J; junction bases left unmatched: 7. This CDR3 region has 14 residues. The V gene's germline CDR1 is ENHRY and CDR2 SYGVKD. As DNA, the CDR3 is TGTGCCATCAGGGACAGGGGTGGGGAAACTGAAGCTTTCTTT. Protein product: CAIRDRGGETEAFF.

The CDR3 DNA follows: TGTGCCTGGAGTGTAACCCGGGTGGCGTTCTTC. Its protein product is CAWSVTRVAFF. V usage is TRBV30 and J usage is TRBJ2-1; no reliable D call. V lost 0 bases to trimming and J lost 15 bases, with 12 bases between them. CDR1 and CDR2 from the germline V gene are GTSNPN and SVGIG (reference sequence). This CDR3 spans 11 amino acids.

This clone was picked up one time. V and J are TRBV3-1 (or the pseudogene TRBV3-2) and TRBJ2-7, with D possibly being TRBD1 (5 bases). The V and J ends lost 0 bases and 4 bases respectively, with 13 bases between them. CDR3 size: 15 residues. In germline, CDR1 is LGHDT, CDR2 YNNKEL (reference sequence). CDR3 protein: CASSQEPQGFYEQYF. CDR3 bases: TGTGCCAGCAGCCAAGAACCCCAGGGTTTTTACGAGCAGTACTTC.

The chain has TRBV18 and TRBJ2-1; D is perhaps TRBD2 (5 bases). The CDR3 totals 14 residues. CDR1 and CDR2 from the germline V gene are KGHSH and LQKENI. V was cut by 2 bases and J by 8 bases, with 13 bases left in between. CDR3 DNA sequence: TGTGCCAGCTCACCAACTAGTGTCGGACATGAGCAGTTCTTC. Protein: CASSPTSVGHEQFF.

The rearrangement links TRBV5-1 to TRBJ2-7; TRBD2 might be the D (6 bases). Germline V lookup: CDR1 SGHRS, CDR2 YFSETQ. The V and J ends lost 4 bases and 5 bases respectively, with 16 bases between them. The CDR3 has 14 amino acids. The CDR3 coding sequence is TGCGCCAGCAGCCGGGACTCCCCCTTCGACGAGCAGTACTTC. Translation gives CASSRDSPFDEQYF.

V and J are TRBV7-9 and TRBJ2-5, with D perhaps matching TRBD1 (6 bases). The V gene lost 6 bases and the J gene lost 2 bases, with 16 bases spanning the gap. The CDR3 has 15 residues. Germline V gene lookup returns CDR1 SEHNR and CDR2 FQNEAQ (reference sequence). CDR3 amino acids: CASSFQGHSQETQYF. CDR3 nucleotides: TGTGCCAGCAGTTTCCAGGGACACTCTCAAGAGACCCAGTACTTC.

This sequence joins TRBV6-6 and TRBJ1-1; weak D call: TRBD1 (5 bases). Looked up from germline, CDR1 is MNHNY and CDR2 is SVGAGI (reference sequence). The CDR3 covers 9 residues. V lost 8 bases to trimming and J lost 11 bases, with 9 bases between them. The CDR3, as DNA: TGTGCCAGCGGACGGGGGGCTTTCTTT. Translated, it gives CASGRGAFF.

The chain carries TRBV4-3 and TRBJ2-7; D unresolved. The CDR3 has 16 residues. V was shortened by 0 bases and J by 3 bases, with 15 bases between the two germline ends. Per germline, CDR1 LGHNA and CDR2 YSLEER. CDR3 in amino acids: CASSQDVSRLFYEQYF. CDR3 DNA: TGCGCCAGCAGCCAAGATGTATCAAGGCTTTTCTACGAGCAGTACTTC.

V is TRBV9 and J is TRBJ1-4, with D perhaps TRBD1 (6 bases). Looked up from germline, CDR1 is SGDLS and CDR2 is YYNGEE. The CDR3 length is 15 residues. V lost 2 bases, J lost 6 bases, and 14 bases lay in between. The CDR3: CASSVDWTDDEKLFF. The CDR3 region has the DNA TGTGCCAGCAGCGTGGACTGGACAGACGATGAAAAACTGTTTTTT.

DNA of the CDR3: TGTGCCAGCAGTCCATCTGGAAGGATTGAAGCTTTCTTT. Protein: CASSPSGRIEAFF. J is TRBJ1-1 and V is TRBV28, with unresolved D. This CDR3 spans 13 amino acids. Germline V CDR1 and CDR2: MDHEN, SYDVKM. Trimming left V 5 bases short and J 7 bases short, with 14 bases between.

The chain is built from TRBV6-5 and TRBJ1-5, with 8 bases lining up with TRBD1. The CDR3 runs 15 residues. Trimming took 6 bases from V and 2 from J; bases not matched to a gene: 6. Per the germline V gene, CDR1 is MNHEY and CDR2 is SVGAGI. DNA for the CDR3: TGTGCCAGCAGACCCGGACAGGGAGGCAATCAGCCCCAGCATTTT. It yields the protein CASRPGQGGNQPQHF.

The chain recombines TRBV27 with TRBJ2-7, with a weak D call TRBD2 (6 bases). The CDR3 has 13 residues. The germline V gene encodes CDR1 MNHEY and CDR2 SMNVEV (reference sequence). V was cut by 5 bases and J by 4 bases, with 12 bases left in between. CDR3 DNA: TGTGCCAGCAGTCTCTTTGGGGGGTACGAGCAGTACTTC. Protein sequence: CASSLFGGYEQYF.

This clone appeared once. The chain recombines TRBV5-1 with TRBJ1-1, with 11 bases matching TRBD1. V trimming: 4 bases; J trimming: 0 bases; junction bases outside the gene matches: 5. Germline V gene sequence: CDR1 SGHRS, CDR2 YFSETQ. The CDR3 spans 16 residues. CDR3 sequence: CASSLGTGGMNTEAFF. DNA for the CDR3: TGCGCCAGCAGCCTAGGGACAGGGGGAATGAACACTGAAGCTTTCTTT.

The CDR3 nucleotides read TGTGCCAGCAGTTTACGGCAGGTTGAAGAGACCCAGTACTTC. Translation: CASSLRQVEETQYF. V is TRBV28 and J is TRBJ2-5; D ambiguous. The V end was cut by 2 bases, the J end by 3 bases, with 10 bases between. The CDR3 runs 14 residues. The V gene's germline CDR1 is MDHEN and CDR2 SYDVKM.

The rearrangement joins TRBV10-2 to TRBJ2-2; D gene ambiguous. The CDR3 contains 11 residues. Germline V gene lookup returns CDR1 WSHSY and CDR2 SAAADI. V was pared by 9 bases and J by 7 bases, with 9 bases between. CDR3 residues: CASWADGELFF. In nucleotides, the CDR3 is TGCGCCAGTTGGGCCGACGGGGAGCTGTTTTTT.

This chain connects TRBV7-9 to TRBJ2-7, with a tentative D call TRBD2 (7 bases). Germline CDR1 is SEHNR and CDR2 is FQNEAQ (reference sequence). The CDR3 loop spans 14 amino acids. The germline V and J ends were trimmed by 5 bases and 6 bases, with 17 bases remaining between them. CDR3 in amino acids: CASSPRGASLEQYF. The CDR3 coding sequence is TGTGCCAGCAGCCCACGGGGGGCCTCTCTCGAGCAGTACTTC.

The chain couples TRBV7-3 to TRBJ1-1, with D possibly being TRBD1 (5 bases). Germline values: CDR1 SGHTA, CDR2 FQGTGA. The CDR3 spans 13 residues. The germline V and J ends were trimmed by 8 bases and 4 bases, with 14 bases remaining between them. The CDR3: CASAGHGGTEAFF. The CDR3 nucleotides are TGTGCCAGCGCGGGGCATGGGGGCACTGAAGCTTTCTTT.

This clone was seen a single time. The chain links TRBV12-3 or TRBV12-4 to TRBJ1-5, with D possibly being TRBD1 (5 bases). This CDR3 is 13 amino acids long. The V end was cut by 5 bases, the J end by 5 bases, with 10 bases between. CDR3 nucleotides: TGTGCCAGCAGTCCTTGGGGGGATCAGCCCCAGCATTTT. Translation gives CASSPWGDQPQHF.

This chain links TRBV19 with TRBJ2-3; D unresolved. V lost 5 bases, J lost 4 bases, and 10 bases lay in between. CDR3 size: 13 residues. Germline CDR1 and CDR2: LNHDA and SQIVND (reference sequence). CDR3 loop: CASSPQTADTQYF. Written as DNA, the CDR3 is TGTGCCAGTAGTCCCCAGACCGCAGATACGCAGTATTTT.